This T cell receptor (beta chain) was obtained from a study of cytomegalovirus exposure and HLA in healthy donors. The study's findings and limits: Among CMV-associated TCR beta chains, most appeared HLA-restricted in a later analysis. Immune exposure information comprised only CMV serostatus.

The CDR3 is made up of 16 amino acids. Germline V gene lookup returns CDR1 SGHAT and CDR2 FQNNGV. V was pared by 2 bases and J by 6 bases, with 7 bases of the junction left unmatched. A multiplex PCR was run with 60 Vbeta primers and 13 Jbeta primers. Repertoires were generated with immunoSEQ multiplex PCR, while TCRdb's copy carries only in-frame clones and drops some. The table lists 100,000 to 150,000 clones, 80% to 90% of them singletons, with under 6% in the top ten. Comments on this clone: The antigen remains undetermined.

Material: PBMCs. The V call is TRBV11-2, the J call TRBJ2-2, with TRBD1 matching 9 bases. The receptor was isolated from a woman in her thirties or forties in good health and CMV-seropositive. CDR3 nucleotides: TGTGCCAGCAGCTTATCGGGACAGGGTCTTTCCGGGGAGCTGTTTTTT. Its translation: CASSLSGQGLSGELFF.